This T cell receptor beta chain appears in the sequencing data of a study of Tregs in tolerant kidney transplant recipients. Broader study findings: Tregs expanded with activated donor B cells seemed most donor-specific. Antigen-driven expansion was suggested because donor-specific Tregs expanded more than all Tregs in tolerant patients.

The length of the CDR3 is 15 residues. CDR1 SGDLS and CDR2 YYNGEE come from the germline V gene. V lost 1 base to trimming and J lost 1 base; unmatched junction nucleotides: 1. Method: immunoSEQ multiplex PCR; TCRdb's copy keeps in-frame clones and lacks some. In the table there are tens of thousands of clones, around nine tenths of which are singletons. About this clone: Its antigen is still unknown.

Sample: CD4+ T cells from blood, taken before the transplant. The origin of this receptor is a human donor who received a combined kidney and bone marrow transplant. The genes are TRBV9 and TRBJ2-2; 7 positions match TRBD2. CDR3 sequence reads: CASSVIAGNTGELFF. CDR3 nucleotides: TGTGCCAGCAGCGTAATAGCGGGGAACACCGGGGAGCTGTTTTTT.